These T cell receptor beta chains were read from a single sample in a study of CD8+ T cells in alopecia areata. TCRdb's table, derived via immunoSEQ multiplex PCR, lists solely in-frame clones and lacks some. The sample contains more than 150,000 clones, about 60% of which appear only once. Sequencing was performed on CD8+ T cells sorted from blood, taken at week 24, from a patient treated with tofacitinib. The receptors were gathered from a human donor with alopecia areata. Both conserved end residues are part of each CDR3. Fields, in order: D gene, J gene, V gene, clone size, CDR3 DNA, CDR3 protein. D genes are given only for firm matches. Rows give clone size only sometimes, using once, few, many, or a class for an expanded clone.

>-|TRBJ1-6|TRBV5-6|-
TGTGCCAGCAGCTCCGGACCGGTGGATTCACCCCTCCACTTT
CASSSGPVDSPLHF
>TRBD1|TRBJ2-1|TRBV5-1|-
TGCGCCAGCAGCTTCTACCGGGACAGGGGGCGGAATGAGCAGTTCTTC
CASSFYRDRGRNEQFF
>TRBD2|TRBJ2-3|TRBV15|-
TGTGCCACCAGTGCAACTGGCGGGGGTGCAGATACGCAGTATTTT
CATSATGGGADTQYF
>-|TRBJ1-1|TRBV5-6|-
TGTGCCAGCAGCCCTCAGGGGAGAGGGGCTTTCTTT
CASSPQGRGAFF
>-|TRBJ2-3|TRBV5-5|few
TGTGCCAGCAGCTTGGAACATCCTAGAAGCACAGATACGCAGTGTTTT
CASSLEHPRSTDTQCF
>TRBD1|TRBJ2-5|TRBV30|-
TGTGCCTGGAGTGTTGGCCTTGGACAGGGTGGAGAGACCCAGTACTTC
CAWSVGLGQGGETQYF
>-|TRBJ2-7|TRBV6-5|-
TGTGCCACCCGGTTGGCAGGGCAAGGGAACGAGCAGTACTTC
CATRLAGQGNEQYF
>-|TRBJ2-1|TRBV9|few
TGTGCCAGCAGCGCCCGACAGTCAAATGAGCAGTTCTTC
CASSARQSNEQFF
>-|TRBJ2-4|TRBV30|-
TGTGCCTGTAAAGACGGCTACATTCAGTACTTC
CACKDGYIQYF
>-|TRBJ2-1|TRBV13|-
TGTGCCAGCAGCCAACGGGTCAGTATATACAATGAGCAGTTCTTC
CASSQRVSIYNEQFF
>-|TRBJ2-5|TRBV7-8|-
TGTGCCAGCAGCTTAGGGGGGGTCCAAGAGACCCAGTACTTC
CASSLGGVQETQYF
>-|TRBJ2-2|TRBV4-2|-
TGTGCCAGCAGCCAAGAGGGCCGGAACACCGGGGAGCTGTTTTTT
CASSQEGRNTGELFF
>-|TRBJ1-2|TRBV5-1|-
TGCGCCAGCAGCTGGGCGGCAGGGGAGGTCTATGGCTACACCTTC
CASSWAAGEVYGYTF
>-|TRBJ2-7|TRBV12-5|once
TGTGCTAGTGGTTTGAGGTTACGGGGCGAGCAGTACTTC
CASGLRLRGEQYF
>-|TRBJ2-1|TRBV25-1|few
TGTGCCAGCAGTGCACAGACCGATTCCTACAATGAGCAGTTCTTC
CASSAQTDSYNEQFF
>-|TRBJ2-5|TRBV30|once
TGTGCCTGGAGTGTAGCAGGGGAGAATTTACCACAAGAGACCCAGTACTTC
CAWSVAGENLPQETQYF
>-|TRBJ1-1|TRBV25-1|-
TGTGCCAGCCACGCTCCGTCCACTGAAGCTTTCTTT
CASHAPSTEAFF
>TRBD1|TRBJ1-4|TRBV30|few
TGTGCCTGGACCCCCGGGACAGGGCTACAAGAAAAACTGTTTTTT
CAWTPGTGLQEKLFF
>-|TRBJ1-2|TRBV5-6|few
TGTGCCAGCAGCTTGGAGTCGGAAGTGGGTGTTTATGGCTACACCTTC
CASSLESEVGVYGYTF
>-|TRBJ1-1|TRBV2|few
TGTGCCAGCAGGGAAACAGGTGAGAACACTGAAGCTTTCTTT
CASRETGENTEAFF
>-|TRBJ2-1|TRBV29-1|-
TGCAGCGTTGAAACGGGGGCAGGGGGTGGTAATGAGCAGTTCTTC
CSVETGAGGGNEQFF
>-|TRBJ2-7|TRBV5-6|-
TGTGCCAGCAGCCCAGGACCGCCCTACGAGCAGTACTTC
CASSPGPPYEQYF
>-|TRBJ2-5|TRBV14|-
TGTGCCAGCAGCCAAGAGGGGGACGGCAAAGAGACCCAGTACTTC
CASSQEGDGKETQYF
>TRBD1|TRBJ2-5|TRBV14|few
TGTGCCAGCAGCCAAGTTCGGACAGGGGGTCATCAAGAGACCCAGTACTTC
CASSQVRTGGHQETQYF
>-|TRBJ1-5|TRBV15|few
TGTGCCACCTCCGTACGAGTCAATCAGCCCCAGCATTTT
CATSVRVNQPQHF
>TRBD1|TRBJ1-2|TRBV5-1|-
TGCGCCAGCAGCTCTAGAAGGGACAGGCGTAGGAACTATGGCTACACCTTC
CASSSRRDRRRNYGYTF
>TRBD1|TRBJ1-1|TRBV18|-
TGTGCCAGCTTGTCTACAGGGGGAACTGAAGCTTTCTTT
CASLSTGGTEAFF
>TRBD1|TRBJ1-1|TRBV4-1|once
TGCGCCAGCAGCCAAGTTGGGACAGGAAATGAAGCTTTCTTT
CASSQVGTGNEAFF
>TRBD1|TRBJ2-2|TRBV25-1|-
TGTGCCAGCCAACAGGGGGTTGGCGGGGAGCTGTTTTTT
CASQQGVGGELFF
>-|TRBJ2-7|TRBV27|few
TGTGCCAGCAGCCTCGGGCATTCCTACGAGCAGTACTTC
CASSLGHSYEQYF
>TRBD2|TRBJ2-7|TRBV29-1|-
TGCAGCGCACTAGCGGGGTCTTCCTACGAGCAGTACTTC
CSALAGSSYEQYF
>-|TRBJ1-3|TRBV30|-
TGTGCCTGCCCTTACCCCGGACCCACTGGAAACACCATATATTTT
CACPYPGPTGNTIYF
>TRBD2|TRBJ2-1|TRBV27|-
TGTGCCAGCAGTTTTAGCGGGGGGGCAAACAATGAGCAGTTCTTC
CASSFSGGANNEQFF
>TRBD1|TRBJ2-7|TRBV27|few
TGTGCCAGCAGTCGACCCGGGACAGGGTTTGGCGAGCAGTACTTC
CASSRPGTGFGEQYF
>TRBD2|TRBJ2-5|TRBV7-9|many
TGTGCCAGCAGCTTGACTAGCGGGAGACACAAAGAGACCCAGTACTTC
CASSLTSGRHKETQYF
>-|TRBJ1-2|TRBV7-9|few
TGTGCCACCGTAACAGGGTATGGCTACACCTTC
CATVTGYGYTF
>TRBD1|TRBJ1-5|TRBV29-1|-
TGCAGCGTTGCGGACAGGCAGAATCAGCCCCAGCATTTT
CSVADRQNQPQHF
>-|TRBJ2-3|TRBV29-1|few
TGCAGCGTTGAAGGGGGCGAACATGGCACAGATACGCAGTATTTT
CSVEGGEHGTDTQYF
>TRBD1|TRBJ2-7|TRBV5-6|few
TGTGCCAGCAGCAGCGGGACAGGGACTCTCGAGCAGTACTTC
CASSSGTGTLEQYF
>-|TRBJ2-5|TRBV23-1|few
TGCGCCAGCAAACCCCGGGTTCAAGAGACCCAGTACTTC
CASKPRVQETQYF